The subject of this entry is one T cell receptor beta chain. The antigen is undetermined. The study ran its PCR with 60 Vbeta and 13 Jbeta primers. Assay: immunoSEQ multiplex PCR; the TCRdb copy retains only in-frame clones and omits some. This repertoire shows 150,000 to 170,000 clones, 70% to 80% found once; its top ten account for around 7.2%. The data are from a study of cytomegalovirus exposure and HLA in healthy donors. Notes on the study in general: Earlier findings revealed that most TCR beta V segments proved productive either about 87% or about 30% of the time. In a later analysis, at a false discovery rate of 0.05, over 15,000 TCR beta sequences matched HLA alleles.

The CDR3 is 15 amino acids. The germline V gene has CDR1 ENHRY and CDR2 SYGVKD. V trimming: 3 bases; J trimming: 7 bases; junction bases outside the gene matches: 10. This chain links TRBV10-3 with TRBJ1-1, with 8 bases that match TRBD1. This TCR was recovered from a man aged 25 to 40 in good health and CMV-seropositive. Sample: PBMCs. The CDR3 here is CAISDPDRGFNEAFF. CDR3 in DNA: TGTGCCATCAGTGATCCTGACAGGGGTTTCAATGAAGCTTTCTTT.